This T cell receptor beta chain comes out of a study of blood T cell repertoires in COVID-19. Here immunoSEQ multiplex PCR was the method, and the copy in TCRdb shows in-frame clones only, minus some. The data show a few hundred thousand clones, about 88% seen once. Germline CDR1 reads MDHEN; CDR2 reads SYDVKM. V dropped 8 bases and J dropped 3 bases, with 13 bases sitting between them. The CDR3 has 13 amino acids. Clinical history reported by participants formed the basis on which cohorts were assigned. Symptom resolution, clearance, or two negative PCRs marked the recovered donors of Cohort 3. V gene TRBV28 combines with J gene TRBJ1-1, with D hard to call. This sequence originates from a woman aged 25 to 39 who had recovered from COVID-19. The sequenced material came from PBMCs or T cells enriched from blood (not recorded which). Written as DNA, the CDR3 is TGTGCCAGCCTTGGAGCCCCTTACACTGAAGCTTTCTTT. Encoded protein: CASLGAPYTEAFF.